This T cell receptor beta chain stems from a study of T cells in Graves' hyperthyroidism and ophthalmopathy. For the study at large: Peripheral blood was secured at the point of initial diagnosis, before any treatment. Study results and limitations: A model of 13 V-J features distinguished ophthalmopathy from stable hyperthyroidism.

The V segment lost 5 bases and the J segment 7 bases; nucleotides outside the gene matches: 8. There are 14 residues in the CDR3. The V gene's germline CDR1 is SEHNR and CDR2 FQNEAQ (reference sequence). This clonotype was seen repeatedly, ten times or more. Its antigen is not identified. Authors of the study amplified TCR beta CDR3 regions from RNA transcripts. The HTBI primer set served for first-round RT-PCR of the TCR CDR3. MiXCR, run by TCRdb on the multiplex PCR reads, gives a single entry per CDR3 protein. This sample yields around 350,000 distinct CDR3 sequences, of which about 15% are seen a single time; roughly a fifth belongs to the top ten. Ophthalmopathy cases scored 3 or more on the Clinical Activity Score and 4 or more on NOSPECS grade, with duration below 3 months. Based on clinical symptoms, serum thyroxine and TRAb, thyroid ultrasound and orbital computed tomography, diagnoses were reached.

This chain links TRBV7-9 with TRBJ2-4; 7 bases match TRBD1. The sequence came from a woman under 40 with Graves' ophthalmopathy. The sequenced sample consisted of blood. The CDR3 DNA sequence: TGTGCCAGCAGCCCTCAGGGGGTGTCGAACATTCAGTACTTC. It yields the protein CASSPQGVSNIQYF.